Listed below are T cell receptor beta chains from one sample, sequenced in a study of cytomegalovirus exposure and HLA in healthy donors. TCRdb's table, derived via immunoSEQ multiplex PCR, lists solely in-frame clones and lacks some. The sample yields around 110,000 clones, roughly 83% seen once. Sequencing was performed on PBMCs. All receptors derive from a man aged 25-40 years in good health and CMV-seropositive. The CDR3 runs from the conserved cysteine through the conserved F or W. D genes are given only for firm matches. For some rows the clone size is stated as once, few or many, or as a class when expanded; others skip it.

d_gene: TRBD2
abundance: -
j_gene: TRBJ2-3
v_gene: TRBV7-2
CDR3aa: CASSLRLAGSTDTQYF
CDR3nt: TGTGCCAGCAGCTTAAGACTAGCGGGGAGCACAGATACGCAGTATTTT

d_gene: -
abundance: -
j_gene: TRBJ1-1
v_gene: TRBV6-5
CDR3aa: CASSYGRNTEAFF
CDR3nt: TGTGCCAGCAGTTACGGGCGGAACACTGAAGCTTTCTTT

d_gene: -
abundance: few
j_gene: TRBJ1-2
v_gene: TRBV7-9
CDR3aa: CASSASTGIYGYTF
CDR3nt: TGTGCCAGCAGCGCGTCTACAGGGATCTATGGCTACACCTTC

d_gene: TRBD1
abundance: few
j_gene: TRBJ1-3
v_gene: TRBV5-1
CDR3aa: CASSLAQGEGNTIYF
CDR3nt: TGCGCCAGCAGCTTGGCCCAGGGGGAAGGAAACACCATATATTTT

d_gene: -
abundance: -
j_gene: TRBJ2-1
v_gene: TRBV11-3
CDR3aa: CASSPRNRTLHEQFF
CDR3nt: TGTGCCAGCAGCCCACGAAATAGGACTCTCCATGAGCAGTTCTTC

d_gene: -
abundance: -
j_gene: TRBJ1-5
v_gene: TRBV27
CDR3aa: CASSLSVRGSNQPQHF
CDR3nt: TGTGCCAGCAGTTTATCGGTCAGGGGAAGCAATCAGCCCCAGCATTTT

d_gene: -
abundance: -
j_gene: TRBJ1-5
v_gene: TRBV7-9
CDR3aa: CASSLESVNQPQHF
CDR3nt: TGTGCCAGCAGCTTAGAGTCAGTCAATCAGCCCCAGCATTTT

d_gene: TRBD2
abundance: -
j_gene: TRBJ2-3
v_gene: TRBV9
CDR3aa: CASSLSGAGDTQYF
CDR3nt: TGTGCCAGCAGCCTTAGCGGGGCGGGAGATACGCAGTATTTT

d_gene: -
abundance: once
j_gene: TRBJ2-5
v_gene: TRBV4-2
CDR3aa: CASSHLEAGMRETQYF
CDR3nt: TGTGCCAGCAGCCACCTCGAGGCGGGTATGAGGGAGACCCAGTACTTC

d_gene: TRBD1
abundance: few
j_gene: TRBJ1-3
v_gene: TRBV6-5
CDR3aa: CASSFSGQSVVDTIYF
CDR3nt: TGTGCCAGCAGTTTCTCGGGACAGTCGGTAGTAGACACCATATATTTT

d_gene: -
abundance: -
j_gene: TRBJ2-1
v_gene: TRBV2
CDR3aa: CASNRRGGELQFF
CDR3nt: TGTGCCAGCAACAGAAGGGGGGGCGAGTTACAGTTCTTC